A single TCR beta chain is shown here with its context. The antigen is undetermined. Execution of the assay was at deep level. Sequencing was performed with immunoSEQ multiplex PCR; in TCRdb, only in-frame clones are kept and a portion is missing. The sample lists around 200,000 clones, around 63% occurring once. The sample originates from a study of shared clonotypes between healthy human individuals. The study, taken as a whole, reports: When compared with the clonotypes that were shared by all four sorted-subset donors, the non-shared clonotypes turned out to have lower generation probabilities. Despite large depth, rarefaction showed incomplete sorted-subset sequencing.

Trimming stripped 5 bases from V and 0 bases from J, with 7 bases between. The CDR3 has 13 residues. CDR1 and CDR2 from the germline V gene are LNHDA and SQIVND (reference sequence). The clonotype originates from a man aged 25-45 years in good health. The sample was memory CD4+ T cells sorted from blood. Described subset: CD45RA-negative fraction. This chain joins TRBV19 and TRBJ2-5; no definite D call. Written as DNA, the CDR3 is TGTGCCAGTAGTTCGGACCACCAAGAGACCCAGTACTTC. Protein: CASSSDHQETQYF.